These 25 T cell receptor beta chains were all obtained from the same sample, sequenced in a study of PD-1 blockade in classical Hodgkin lymphoma. Clones were sequenced by immunoSEQ multiplex PCR, and TCRdb holds only the in-frame ones, with some missing. The table records approximately 11,000 clones, 80% of them present only once. Every single patient, without exception, relapsed after autologous stem cell transplantation, and brentuximab vedotin exposure varied. The sequencing here drew on peripheral blood mononuclear cells (PBMCs), taken before the second cycle of nivolumab. These receptors were obtained from a human donor with classical Hodgkin lymphoma.

The V call is TRBV10-3, the J call TRBJ2-5; D possibly corresponds to TRBD1 (6 bases). This CDR3 contains 16 residues. CDR1 and CDR2 (germline): ENHRY, SYGVKD. V lost 0 bases, J lost 2 bases, and 13 bases lay in between. The CDR3 bases are TGTGCCATCAGTGAGTCCCAGGGGCCGGGGCAAGAGACCCAGTACTTC. It encodes CAISESQGPGQETQYF.

The rearrangement joins TRBV6-1 to TRBJ2-7; weak D call: TRBD1 (5 bases). The germline V and J ends were trimmed by 1 base and 2 bases, with 12 bases remaining between them. This CDR3 has 15 amino acids. CDR1 and CDR2 (germline): MNHNS, SASEGT. The CDR3 coding sequence is TGTGCCAGCAGTGAAGTGACAGATTTAGCCTACGAGCAGTACTTC. Protein: CASSEVTDLAYEQYF.

J is TRBJ1-1 and V is TRBV25-1; a possible D gene is TRBD1 (6 bases). Trimming stripped 6 bases from V and 4 bases from J, with 18 bases between. Looked up from germline, CDR1 is MGHDK and CDR2 is SYGVNS. CDR3 length: 15 residues. The CDR3 bases are TGTGCCAGCAGGGACTGGCGAGGGGGTCCCACTGAAGCTTTCTTT. Its translation: CASRDWRGGPTEAFF.

The rearrangement joins TRBV4-1 to TRBJ2-7; no clear D gene. The CDR3 has 14 residues. Germline V gene sequence: CDR1 MGHRA, CDR2 YSYEKL. Trimming pared 4 bases from V and 3 bases from J, leaving 13 bases between. The CDR3 spells CASSPEWTGYEQYF. DNA for the CDR3: TGCGCCAGCAGCCCGGAGTGGACCGGCTACGAGCAGTACTTC.

J is TRBJ2-1 and V is TRBV10-1; D perhaps matches TRBD2 (6 bases). V dropped 0 bases and J dropped 7 bases, with 13 bases sitting between them. The CDR3 has 15 amino acids. Germline V gives CDR1 WNHNN, CDR2 SYGVQD (reference sequence). In nucleotides, the CDR3 is TGCGCCAGCAGTGAGTCGAGACTAGGGAAGAATGAGCAGTTCTTC. This gives the protein CASSESRLGKNEQFF.

V and J are TRBV2 and TRBJ2-7; 7 bases agree with TRBD2. J was trimmed by 3 bases and V by 2 bases; bases with no gene match: 1. Germline values: CDR1 SNHLY, CDR2 FYNNEI. There are 13 residues in the CDR3. CDR3 bases: TGTGCCAGCAGTGAAATAGCGGGCTACGAGCAGTACTTC. Protein product: CASSEIAGYEQYF.

The V and J genes are TRBV7-2 and TRBJ2-7; D perhaps matches TRBD2 (5 bases). This CDR3 contains 13 residues. Per the germline V gene, CDR1 is SGHTA and CDR2 is FQGNSA. With 1 base removed from V and 3 bases from J, the gap between germline ends came to 7 bases. CDR3 sequence reads: CASSLGTGYEQYF. The CDR3 DNA follows: TGTGCCAGCAGCTTAGGGACTGGCTACGAGCAGTACTTC.

CDR3 in amino acids: CASSPRTRFSEQYF. The CDR3 nucleotides are TGTGCCAGCAGCCCCAGGACGAGGTTCTCCGAGCAGTACTTC. The chain is built from TRBV9 and TRBJ2-5; D is unresolved. The J call may be wrong; the DNA end is better matched by TRBJ2-7. The CDR3 has 14 amino acids. Looked up from germline, CDR1 is SGDLS and CDR2 is YYNGEE.

The chain employs TRBV19 and TRBJ1-5; TRBD1 might be the D (6 bases). Germline CDR1 reads LNHDA; CDR2 reads SQIVND (reference sequence). The CDR3 extends over 16 amino acids. Trimming left V 6 bases short and J 3 bases short, with 18 bases between. CDR3 DNA sequence: TGTGCCAGTAGGAGGGTCCCAGGGGTTAACAATCAGCCCCAGCATTTT. Its translation is CASRRVPGVNNQPQHF.

This clone appeared once. The chain couples TRBV6-1 to TRBJ2-7; TRBD1 matches 9 bases. CDR1 and CDR2 (germline): MNHNS, SASEGT. J was trimmed by 5 bases and V by 2 bases; bases with no gene match: 7. This CDR3 contains 15 residues. The CDR3 bases are TGTGCCAGCAGTGAAAAGGTCACAGGGGGCGACGAGCAGTACTTC. It translates to CASSEKVTGGDEQYF.

The CDR3 sequence is CASSFLAGISYEQYF. In DNA form, the CDR3 reads TGCGCCAGCAGCTTCCTAGCGGGGATCTCCTACGAGCAGTACTTC. The chain employs TRBV5-1 and TRBJ2-7, with 9 bases matching TRBD2. The CDR3 sequence is 15 residues long. Per the germline V gene, CDR1 is SGHRS and CDR2 is YFSETQ. Germline trimming cut 2 bases from V and 0 bases from J; bases unmatched to any gene: 3. The variable domain in full, completed from reference TRBV5-1 and TRBJ2-7, reads KAGVTQTPRYLIKTRGQQVTLSCSPISGHRSVSWYQQTPGQGLQFLFEYFSETQRNKGNFPGRFSGRQFSNSRSEMNVSTLELGDSALYLCASSFLAGISYEQYFGPGTRLTVT.

The chain employs TRBV15 and TRBJ1-1; possibly TRBD1 for D (6 bases). The germline gives CDR1 LNHNV, CDR2 YYDKDF (reference sequence). The CDR3 is 14 amino acids. Between the trimmed V and J ends, which lost 5 bases and 1 base, there was a span of 11 bases. The CDR3 region is CATSFPGQNTEAFF. For the CDR3, the DNA is TGTGCCACCAGCTTCCCGGGACAGAACACTGAAGCTTTCTTT.

This clone appeared a single time. The chain links TRBV5-1 to TRBJ2-2, with D unresolved. V was clipped by 0 bases and J by 1 base, with 7 bases between them. CDR1 and CDR2 from the germline V gene are SGHRS and YFSETQ. The CDR3 length is 15 residues. The CDR3 loop reads CASSLERLNTGELFF. The CDR3 bases are TGCGCCAGCAGCTTGGAAAGATTGAACACCGGGGAGCTGTTTTTT.

The chain links TRBV28 to TRBJ1-1, with TRBD1 identical over 8 bases. The V segment lost 4 bases and the J segment 5 bases; nucleotides outside the gene matches: 15. CDR3 length: 17 residues. Germline CDR1 reads MDHEN; CDR2 reads SYDVKM. In DNA form, the CDR3 reads TGTGCCAGCAGTTCCCTTAGGGTAGGGACAGGAGGTACTGAAGCTTTCTTT. Amino acids: CASSSLRVGTGGTEAFF.

The chain links TRBV7-9 to TRBJ2-3; the match to TRBD2 covers 13 bases. V was pared by 1 base and J by 4 bases, with 5 bases of the junction left unmatched. Germline V CDR1 and CDR2: SEHNR, FQNEAQ (reference sequence). The CDR3 is made up of 17 amino acids. In nucleotides, the CDR3 is TGTGCCAGCAGCTTAGGGACTAGCGGGAGATTGTCAGATACGCAGTATTTT. Translating gives CASSLGTSGRLSDTQYF.

The chain recombines TRBV7-3 with TRBJ1-1; no clear D gene. CDR3 length: 15 residues. V lost 3 bases and J 0 bases, leaving 11 bases between the germline ends. From germline, CDR1 is SGHTA and CDR2 FQGTGA. CDR3 residues: CASSLARIMNTEAFF. DNA for the CDR3: TGTGCCAGCAGCTTGGCGAGAATAATGAACACTGAAGCTTTCTTT.

The J gene is TRBJ1-2, the V gene TRBV15, with a tentative D call TRBD1 (6 bases). V lost 4 bases and J 8 bases, leaving 17 bases between the germline ends. Germline V gives CDR1 LNHNV, CDR2 YYDKDF (reference sequence). The CDR3 runs to 14 residues. CDR3 loop: CATSTMFGTWGYTF. The DNA for the CDR3 is TGTGCCACCAGCACAATGTTCGGGACATGGGGCTACACCTTC.

This clone has only one observation. This rearrangement joins TRBV7-9 to TRBJ2-7; TRBD1 matches 9 bases. CDR1 is SEHNR, CDR2 FQNEAQ, per germline (reference sequence). Trimming at V came to 3 bases and at J to 2 bases, leaving 2 bases not matched to a gene. CDR3 size: 14 residues. The CDR3 DNA reads as TGTGCCAGCAGCTTTAGACAGGGGGCCTACGAGCAGTACTTC. It encodes CASSFRQGAYEQYF.

The chain combines TRBV23-1 with TRBJ2-2, with TRBD2 as a possible D gene (6 bases). TRBV23-1 is an ORF, and what it does is uncertain. The CDR3 has 16 residues. With 4 bases removed from V and 0 bases from J, the gap between germline ends came to 12 bases. CDR3 nucleotide sequence: TGCGCCAGCAGTCTCCGGGGGAGCTCGAACACCGGGGAGCTGTTTTTT. As protein: CASSLRGSSNTGELFF.

The V and J genes are TRBV6-4 and TRBJ2-7, with 11 bases that match TRBD1. Germline trimming cut 11 bases from V and 7 bases from J; bases unmatched to any gene: 10. The CDR3 sequence is 13 residues long. Germline V gene lookup returns CDR1 MRHNA and CDR2 SNTAGT. The CDR3 nucleotides are TGTGCCGGCCAGGACAGGGGGCCGGAGGAGCAGTACTTC. Its protein is CAGQDRGPEEQYF.

The J gene is TRBJ2-5, the V gene TRBV7-9; TRBD2 matches 14 bases. Germline values: CDR1 SEHNR, CDR2 FQNEAQ (reference sequence). The CDR3 extends over 16 amino acids. Trimming at V came to 1 base and at J to 4 bases, leaving 2 bases not matched to a gene. The CDR3 bases are TGTGCCAGCAGCTTAGGGGGACTAGCGGGAGTAGAGACCCAGTACTTC. It translates to CASSLGGLAGVETQYF. Filled out from reference TRBV7-9 and TRBJ2-5, the complete variable domain reads DTGVSQNPRHKITKRGQNVTFRCDPISEHNRLYWYRQTLGQGPEFLTYFQNEAQLEKSRLLSDRFSAERPKGSFSTLEIQRTEQGDSAMYLCASSLGGLAGVETQYFGPGTRLLVL.

The chain joins TRBV10-2 to TRBJ2-2; possibly TRBD1 for D (7 bases). The germline V and J ends were trimmed by 6 bases and 3 bases, with 11 bases remaining between them. The CDR3 totals 14 residues. CDR1 is WSHSY, CDR2 SAAADI, per germline. As DNA, the CDR3 is TGCGCCAGCAGAGGAGGGGGCGACACCGGGGAGCTGTTTTTT. Its protein is CASRGGGDTGELFF.

This sequence joins TRBV25-1 and TRBJ2-2; D not resolved. V lost 5 bases to trimming and J lost 5 bases, with 12 bases between them. The CDR3 is made up of 14 amino acids. CDR1 is MGHDK and CDR2 is SYGVNS in the germline V gene. In DNA, the CDR3 is TGTGCCAGCAGTATGGCAGGTACTACCGGGGAGCTGTTTTTT. It is translated as CASSMAGTTGELFF.

The rearrangement joins TRBV18 to TRBJ2-2; no firm D call. V was cut by 4 bases and J by 1 base, with 10 bases left in between. The V gene's germline CDR1 is KGHSH and CDR2 LQKENI. There are 15 residues in the CDR3. The CDR3 here is CASSQGNGNTGELFF. CDR3 coding DNA: TGTGCCAGCTCACAGGGAAATGGGAACACCGGGGAGCTGTTTTTT. The complete variable domain, with remaining parts taken from reference TRBV18 and TRBJ2-2, reads NAGVMQNPRHLVRRRGQEARLRCSPMKGHSHVYWYRQLPEEGLKFMVYLQKENIIDESGMPKERFSAEFPKEGPSILRIQQVVRGDSAAYFCASSQGNGNTGELFFGEGSRLTVL.

The chain combines TRBV5-1 with TRBJ2-1, with 14 bases matching TRBD2. CDR3 length: 15 amino acids. Germline V gene data show CDR1 as SGHRS and CDR2 as YFSETQ. With 8 bases clipped from V and 6 bases from J, the junction kept 7 bases outside the gene matches. The CDR3 region has the DNA TGCGCCAGTAAAGAGGGACTAGCGGGAGTCAATGAGCAGTTCTTC. The encoded protein is CASKEGLAGVNEQFF.